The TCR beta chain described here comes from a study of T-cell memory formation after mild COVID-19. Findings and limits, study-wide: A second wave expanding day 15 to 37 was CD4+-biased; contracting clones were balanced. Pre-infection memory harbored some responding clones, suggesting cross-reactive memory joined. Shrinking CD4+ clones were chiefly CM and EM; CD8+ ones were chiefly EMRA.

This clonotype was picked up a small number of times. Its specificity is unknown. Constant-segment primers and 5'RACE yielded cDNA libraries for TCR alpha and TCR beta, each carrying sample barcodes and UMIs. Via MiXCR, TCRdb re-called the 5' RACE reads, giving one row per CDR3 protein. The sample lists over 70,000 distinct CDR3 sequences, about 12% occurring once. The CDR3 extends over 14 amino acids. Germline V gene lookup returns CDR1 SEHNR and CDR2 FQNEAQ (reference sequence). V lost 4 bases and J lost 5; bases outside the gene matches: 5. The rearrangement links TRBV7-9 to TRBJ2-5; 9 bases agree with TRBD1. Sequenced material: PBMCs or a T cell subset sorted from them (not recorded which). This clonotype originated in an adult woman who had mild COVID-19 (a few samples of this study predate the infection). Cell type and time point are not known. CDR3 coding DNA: TGTGCCAGCAGCTGGATGACAGGGGGGGAGACCCAGTACTTC. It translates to CASSWMTGGETQYF.